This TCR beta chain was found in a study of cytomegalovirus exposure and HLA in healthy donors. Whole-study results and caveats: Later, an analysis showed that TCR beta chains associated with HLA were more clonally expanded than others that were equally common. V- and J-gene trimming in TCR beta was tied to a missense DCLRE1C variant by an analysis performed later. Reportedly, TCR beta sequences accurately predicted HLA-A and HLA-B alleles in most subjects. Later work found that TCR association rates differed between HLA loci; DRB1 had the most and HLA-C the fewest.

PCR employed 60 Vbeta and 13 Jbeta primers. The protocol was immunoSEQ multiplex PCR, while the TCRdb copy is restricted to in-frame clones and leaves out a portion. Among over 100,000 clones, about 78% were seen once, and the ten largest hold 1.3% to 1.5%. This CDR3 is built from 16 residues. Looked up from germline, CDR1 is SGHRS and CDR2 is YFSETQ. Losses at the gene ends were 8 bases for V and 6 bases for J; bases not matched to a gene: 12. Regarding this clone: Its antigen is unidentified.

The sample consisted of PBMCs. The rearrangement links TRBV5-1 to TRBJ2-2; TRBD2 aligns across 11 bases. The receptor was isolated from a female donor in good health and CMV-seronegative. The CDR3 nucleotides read TGCGCCAGTTCAGAGGGACTAGCGGAAGGTCCCGGGGAGCTGTTTTTT. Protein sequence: CASSEGLAEGPGELFF.